These 10 T cell receptor beta chains came from one sample sequenced in a study of blood T cell repertoires in COVID-19. The method was immunoSEQ multiplex PCR; TCRdb's version includes in-frame clones alone and lacks a portion of them. The sample consists of around 190,000 clones, approximately 86% of them appearing once. Sequencing was performed on PBMCs or T cells enriched from blood (not recorded which). Receptor source: a woman in her forties in a cohort exposed to, infected with or recovered from COVID-19 (not recorded which).

The CDR3 coding sequence is TGTGCCAGCAGCTTTTCAGGGGGATTACATGGCTACACCTTC. Residues: CASSFSGGLHGYTF. The V call is TRBV7-2, the J call TRBJ1-2; 7 nucleotides align to TRBD1. From germline, CDR1 is SGHTA and CDR2 FQGNSA. Trimming took 3 bases from V and 6 from J; bases not matched to a gene: 7. The CDR3 totals 14 residues.

This clone was recorded once. This chain uses TRBV5-1 with TRBJ1-6, with 7 bases matching TRBD1. The CDR3 has 16 amino acids. V lost 4 bases and J lost 6; bases outside the gene matches: 10. Germline V gives CDR1 SGHRS, CDR2 YFSETQ. CDR3 loop: CASSLDPRQGNSPLHF. The DNA for the CDR3 is TGCGCCAGCAGCCTCGACCCTCGACAGGGTAATTCACCCCTCCACTTT.

This clone was picked up one time. The rearrangement uses TRBV29-1 and TRBJ2-7, with a weak D call TRBD1 (5 bases). Germline V CDR1 and CDR2: SQVTM, ANQGSEA. This CDR3 comprises 14 residues. Trimming took off 6 bases at V and 4 bases at J, with 19 bases between the two ends. The CDR3 sequence is CSVRSADRAYEQYF. Written as DNA, the CDR3 is TGCAGCGTCCGGAGCGCAGACAGAGCATACGAGCAGTACTTC.

The chain joins TRBV6-7 to TRBJ2-7; 7 positions match TRBD1. TRBV6-7 is placed among ORFs of uncertain function. The ends lost 6 bases at V and 1 base at J; junction bases unmatched: 12. This CDR3 spans 16 amino acids. The CDR3 sequence is CASSVNGQEHSYEQYF. The CDR3 DNA follows: TGTGCCAGCAGCGTTAATGGACAGGAACATTCCTACGAGCAGTACTTC.

V gene TRBV19 combines with J gene TRBJ1-1, with D possibly TRBD1 on 6 matching bases. Germline CDR1 and CDR2: LNHDA and SQIVND (reference sequence). CDR3 length: 16 residues. V was pared by 1 base and J by 5 bases, with 17 bases between. The CDR3 bases are TGTGCCAGTAGTATAGGGCGCGGACAGACAAGGACTGAAGCTTTCTTT. Translated: CASSIGRGQTRTEAFF.

This chain connects TRBV19 to TRBJ1-2; D is possibly TRBD1 (6 bases). This CDR3 region has 13 residues. Per the germline V gene, CDR1 is LNHDA and CDR2 is SQIVND (reference sequence). The V end lost 7 bases, the J end lost 8 bases, and 17 bases lay between the germline ends. The CDR3 DNA reads as TGTGCCAGTAAGGACAGATTGGGTACCGGCTACACCTTC. It is translated as CASKDRLGTGYTF. The full variable domain, rest sourced from reference TRBV19 and TRBJ1-2, is DGGITQSPKYLFRKEGQNVTLSCEQNLNHDAMYWYRQDPGQGLRLIYYSQIVNDFQKGDIAEGYSVSREKKESFPLTVTSAQKNPTAFYLCASKDRLGTGYTFGSGTRLTVV.

J is TRBJ1-2 and V is TRBV2; 9 positions agree with TRBD1. V dropped 4 bases and J dropped 7; count of bases not matched to a gene: 7. CDR1 and CDR2 from the germline V gene are SNHLY and FYNNEI. The CDR3 loop spans 14 amino acids. The DNA of the CDR3 is TGTGCCAGCAGTGCTCTGGGACAGGGAAGTGGCTACACCTTC. Encoded protein: CASSALGQGSGYTF.

The chain joins TRBV29-1 to TRBJ2-5, with TRBD1 matching 10 bases. This CDR3 is 16 amino acids long. V lost 0 bases and J lost 5; bases outside the gene matches: 9. Looked up from germline, CDR1 is SQVTM and CDR2 is ANQGSEA. The CDR3 spells CSVEDTGQGYLETQYF. The CDR3 DNA is TGCAGCGTTGAAGATACGGGACAGGGGTACCTGGAGACCCAGTACTTC.

V and J are TRBV9 and TRBJ2-7; D gene ambiguous. Per germline, CDR1 SGDLS and CDR2 YYNGEE. CDR3 size: 14 residues. Trimming took off 3 bases at V and 2 bases at J, with 12 bases between the two ends. The CDR3 spells CASSGAGMPYEQYF. The CDR3 coding sequence is TGTGCCAGCAGCGGCGCAGGCATGCCCTACGAGCAGTACTTC. Complete variable domain (other parts from reference TRBV9 and TRBJ2-7): DSGVTQTPKHLITATGQRVTLRCSPRSGDLSVYWYQQSLDQGLQFLIQYYNGEERAKGNILERFSAQQFPDLHSELNLSSLELGDSALYFCASSGAGMPYEQYFGPGTRLTVT.

The V call is TRBV19, the J call TRBJ2-2; 8 bases line up with TRBD1. This CDR3 is built from 16 residues. Germline CDR1 reads LNHDA; CDR2 reads SQIVND (reference sequence). The V segment lost 5 bases and the J segment 1 base; nucleotides outside the gene matches: 6. As DNA, the CDR3 is TGTGCCAGTAGTGGCCTACAGGGGGTGAACACCGGGGAGCTGTTTTTT. Protein sequence: CASSGLQGVNTGELFF.